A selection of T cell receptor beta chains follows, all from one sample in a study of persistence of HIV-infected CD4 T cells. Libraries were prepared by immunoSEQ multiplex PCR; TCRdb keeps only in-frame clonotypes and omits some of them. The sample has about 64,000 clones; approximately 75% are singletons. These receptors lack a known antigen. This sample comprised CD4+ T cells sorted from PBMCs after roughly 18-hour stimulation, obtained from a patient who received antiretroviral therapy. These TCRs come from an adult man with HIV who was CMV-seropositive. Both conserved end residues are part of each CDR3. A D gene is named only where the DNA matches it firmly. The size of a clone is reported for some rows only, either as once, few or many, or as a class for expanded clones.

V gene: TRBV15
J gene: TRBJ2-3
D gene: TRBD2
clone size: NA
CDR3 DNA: TGTGCCACCAGCAGAGACGTGACTAGCGTAGATACGCAGTATTTT
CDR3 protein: CATSRDVTSVDTQYF

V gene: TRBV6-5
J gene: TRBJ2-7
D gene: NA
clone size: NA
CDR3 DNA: TGTGCCACCGGGGGGGACAGGGCCTCCTACGAGCAGTACTTC
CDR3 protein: CATGGDRASYEQYF

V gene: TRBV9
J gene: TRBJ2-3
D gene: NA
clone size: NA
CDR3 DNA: TGTGCCAGCAGCGTAGGCGGGTTGTTCACAGATACGCAGTATTTT
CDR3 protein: CASSVGGLFTDTQYF

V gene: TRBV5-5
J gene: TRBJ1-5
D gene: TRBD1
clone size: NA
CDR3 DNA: TGTGCCAGCAGCTTTGGACAGGGGGTGGATCAGCCCCAGCATTTT
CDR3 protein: CASSFGQGVDQPQHF

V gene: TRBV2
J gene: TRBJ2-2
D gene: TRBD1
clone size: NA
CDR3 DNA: TGTGCCAGCAGCCGGGACAGGGGTGGAACCGGGGAGCTGTTTTTT
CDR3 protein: CASSRDRGGTGELFF

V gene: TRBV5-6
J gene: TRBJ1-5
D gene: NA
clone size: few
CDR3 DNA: TGTGCCAGCAGCCAGGGCCCAACTAAGACCCAGCATTTT
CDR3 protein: CASSQGPTKTQHF

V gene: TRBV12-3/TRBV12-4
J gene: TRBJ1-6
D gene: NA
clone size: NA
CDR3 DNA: TGTGCCAGCAGTCGAGAGGGGGATTCACCCCTCCACTTT
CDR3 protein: CASSREGDSPLHF

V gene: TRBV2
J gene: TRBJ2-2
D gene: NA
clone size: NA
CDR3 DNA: TGTGCCAGCAGTCCATCAGATCCCGGGGAGCTGTTTTTT
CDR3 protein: CASSPSDPGELFF

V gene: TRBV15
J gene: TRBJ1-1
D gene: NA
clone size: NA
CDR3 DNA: TGTGCCACCAGCAGAGGGGGGGGGACCAGCACTGAAGCTTTCTTT
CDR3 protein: CATSRGGGTSTEAFF

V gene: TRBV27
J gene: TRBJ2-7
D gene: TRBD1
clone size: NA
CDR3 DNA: TGTGCCAGCAGGGGATTGACAGGGCTCTACGAGCAGTACTTC
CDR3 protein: CASRGLTGLYEQYF

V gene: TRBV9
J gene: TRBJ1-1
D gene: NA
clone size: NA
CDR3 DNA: TGTGCCAGCAGCCTCACAAGCAGCACTGAAGCTTTCTTT
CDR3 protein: CASSLTSSTEAFF

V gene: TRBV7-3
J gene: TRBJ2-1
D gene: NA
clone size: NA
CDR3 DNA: TGTGCCAGCAGCTCGGGGGATGAGCAGTTCTTC
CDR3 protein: CASSSGDEQFF

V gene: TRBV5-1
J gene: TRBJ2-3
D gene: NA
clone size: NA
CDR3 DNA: TGCGCCAGCAGCTTGGACGAGGGTTACACAGATACGCAGTATTTT
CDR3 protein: CASSLDEGYTDTQYF

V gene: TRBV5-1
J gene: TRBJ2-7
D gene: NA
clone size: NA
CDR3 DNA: TGCGCCAGCAGCTTGAAGGGTGGGAGCGAGCAGTACTTC
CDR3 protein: CASSLKGGSEQYF

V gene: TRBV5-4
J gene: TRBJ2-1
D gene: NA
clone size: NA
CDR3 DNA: TGTGCCAGCAGCATGCCGGGGCCCATCAAACACAATGAGCAGTTCTTC
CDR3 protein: CASSMPGPIKHNEQFF

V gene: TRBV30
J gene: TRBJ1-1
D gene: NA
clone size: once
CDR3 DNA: TGTGCCTGGAGTGGCCGAGGGGGGATGAACACTGAAGCTTTCTTT
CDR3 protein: CAWSGRGGMNTEAFF

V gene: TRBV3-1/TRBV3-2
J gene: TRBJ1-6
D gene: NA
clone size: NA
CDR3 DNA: TGTGCCAGCAGGGCGGGGTCCTATAATTCACCCCTCCACTTT
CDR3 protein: CASRAGSYNSPLHF

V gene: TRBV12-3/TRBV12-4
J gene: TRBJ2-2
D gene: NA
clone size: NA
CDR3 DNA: TGTGCCAGCAGTCCAAGGTCGACCGGGGAGCTGTTTTTT
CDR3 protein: CASSPRSTGELFF

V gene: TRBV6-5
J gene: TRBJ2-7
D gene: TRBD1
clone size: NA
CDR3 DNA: TGTGCCAGCAGTTGGTCGGGACAGGAATCTTACGAGCAGTACTTC
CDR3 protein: CASSWSGQESYEQYF

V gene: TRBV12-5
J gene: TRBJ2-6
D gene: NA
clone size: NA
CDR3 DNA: TGTGCTAGTGGTTTGGCCCGGGGTTCATCTGGGGCCAACGTCCTGACTTTC
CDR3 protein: CASGLARGSSGANVLTF

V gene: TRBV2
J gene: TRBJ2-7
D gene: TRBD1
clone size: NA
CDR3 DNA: TGTGCCAGCAGCCTGACAGGGGGCAAGGACGAGCAGTACTTC
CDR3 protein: CASSLTGGKDEQYF

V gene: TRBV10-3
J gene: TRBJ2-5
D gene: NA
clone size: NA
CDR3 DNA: TGTGCCATCAGTGAGGATCCCAGCGGCAGGGGAGAGACCCAGTACTTC
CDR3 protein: CAISEDPSGRGETQYF

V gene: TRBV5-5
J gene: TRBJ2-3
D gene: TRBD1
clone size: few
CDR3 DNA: TGTGCCAGCAGCGCCCGACAGGGAAGGACGGAAGATACGCAGTATTTT
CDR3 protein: CASSARQGRTEDTQYF

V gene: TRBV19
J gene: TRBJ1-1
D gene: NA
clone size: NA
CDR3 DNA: TGTGCCAGTAGTAATAGCGAGAGAATGAACACTGAAGCTTTCTTT
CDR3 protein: CASSNSERMNTEAFF

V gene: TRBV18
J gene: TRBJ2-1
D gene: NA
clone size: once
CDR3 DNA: TGTGCCAGCTCACCGCTACGGGACGGGAATGAGCAGTTCTTC
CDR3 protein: CASSPLRDGNEQFF

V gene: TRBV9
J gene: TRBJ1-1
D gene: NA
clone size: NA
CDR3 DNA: TGTGCCAGCAGCGTAATGGGCGAGTCAAGAACTGAAGCTTTCTTT
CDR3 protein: CASSVMGESRTEAFF

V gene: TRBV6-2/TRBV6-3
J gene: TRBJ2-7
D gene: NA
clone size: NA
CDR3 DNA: TGTGCCAGCAGTTATTCCCCCAGGGGCTCCTACGAGCAGTACTTC
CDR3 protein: CASSYSPRGSYEQYF

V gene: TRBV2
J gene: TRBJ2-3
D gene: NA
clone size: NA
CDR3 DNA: TGTGCCAGCGGACCTTCGGGGGATACGCAGTATTTT
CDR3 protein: CASGPSGDTQYF

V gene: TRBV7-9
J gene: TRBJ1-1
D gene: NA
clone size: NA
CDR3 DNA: TGTGCCAGCAGCTTAGGGGGACTGGGCACTGAAGCTTTCTTT
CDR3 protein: CASSLGGLGTEAFF

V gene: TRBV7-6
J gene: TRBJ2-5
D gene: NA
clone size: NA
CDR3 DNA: TGTGCCAGCAGCTTAAAGGGGGGTTTGCGAGAGACCCAGTACTTC
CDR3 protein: CASSLKGGLRETQYF

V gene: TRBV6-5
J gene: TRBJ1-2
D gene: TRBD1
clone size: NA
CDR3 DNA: TGTGCCAGCAGTCACCGGGACAGGTCCTATGGCTACACCTTC
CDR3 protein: CASSHRDRSYGYTF

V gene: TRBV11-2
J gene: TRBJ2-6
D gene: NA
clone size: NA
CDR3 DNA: TGTGCCAGCAGCTTACAGTCTGGGGCCAACGTCCTGACTTTC
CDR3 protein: CASSLQSGANVLTF

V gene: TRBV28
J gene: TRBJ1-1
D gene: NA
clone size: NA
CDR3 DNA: TGTGCCAGCATACCTAGGGGTATTGGTGAAGCTTTCTTT
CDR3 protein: CASIPRGIGEAFF

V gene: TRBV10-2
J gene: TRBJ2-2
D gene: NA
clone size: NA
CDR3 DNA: TGCGCCACCAAGGGGGTTAGGGGGGAGCTGTTTTTT
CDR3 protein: CATKGVRGELFF

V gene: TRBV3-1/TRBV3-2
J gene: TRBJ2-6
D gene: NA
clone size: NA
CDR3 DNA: TGTGCCAGCAGCCCTCACAGGGCTGGGGCCAACGTCCTGACTTTC
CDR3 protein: CASSPHRAGANVLTF

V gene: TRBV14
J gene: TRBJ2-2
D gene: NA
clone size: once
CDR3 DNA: TGTGCCAGCAGCTACCGGGCCGTCAGGGCGGGGGAGCTGTTTTTT
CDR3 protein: CASSYRAVRAGELFF

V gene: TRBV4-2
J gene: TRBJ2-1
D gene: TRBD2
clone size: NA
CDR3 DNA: TGTGCCAGCAGCCCGCCGGGACTAGCGAGCAATGAGCAGTTCTTC
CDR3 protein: CASSPPGLASNEQFF

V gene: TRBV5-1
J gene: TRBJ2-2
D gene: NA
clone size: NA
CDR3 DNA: TGCGCCAGCAGCTTACAGGGCGGAACCGGGGAGCTGTTTTTT
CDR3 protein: CASSLQGGTGELFF

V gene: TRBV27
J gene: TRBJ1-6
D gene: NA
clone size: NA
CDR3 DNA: TGTGCCAGCAGTGATCCCACAGGTAGTTCACCCCTCCACTTT
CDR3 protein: CASSDPTGSSPLHF

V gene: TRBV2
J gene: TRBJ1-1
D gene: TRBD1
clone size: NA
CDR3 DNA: TGTGCCAGCTTGGACAGGGTGAGCACTGAAGCTTTCTTT
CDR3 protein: CASLDRVSTEAFF

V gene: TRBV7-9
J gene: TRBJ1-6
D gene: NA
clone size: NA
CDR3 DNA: TGTGCCAGCAGCTCCCGGTCGGGGGGTTCCTATAATTCACCCCTCCACTTT
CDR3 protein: CASSSRSGGSYNSPLHF

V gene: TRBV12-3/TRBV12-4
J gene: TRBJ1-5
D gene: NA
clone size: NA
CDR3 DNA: TGTGCCAGCAGTTCCCTCTTAAATCAGCCCCAGCATTTT
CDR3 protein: CASSSLLNQPQHF

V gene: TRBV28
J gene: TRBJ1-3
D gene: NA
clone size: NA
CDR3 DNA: TGTGCCAGCAGTTTAATAAAGGGGAAGATCTCTGGAAACACCATATATTTT
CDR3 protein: CASSLIKGKISGNTIYF

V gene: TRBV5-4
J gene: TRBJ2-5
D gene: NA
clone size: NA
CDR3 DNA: TGTGCCAGCAGCTTGGACAGAAAAACAGAGACCCAGTACTTC
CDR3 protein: CASSLDRKTETQYF

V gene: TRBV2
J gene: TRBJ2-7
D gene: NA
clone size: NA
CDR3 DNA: TGTGCCAGCAGTGAGGACACAATATACGAGCAGTACTTC
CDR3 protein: CASSEDTIYEQYF